This TCR beta chain came from a study of cytomegalovirus exposure and HLA in healthy donors. Study outcomes and limitations: Under in vitro conditions, a few CMV-associated chains were confirmed as specific for CMV antigens. Later on, a genetic analysis was performed. It linked a missense variant in DCLRE1C with V- and J-gene trimming of TCR beta.

Germline V gene sequence: CDR1 SQVTM, CDR2 ANQGSEA. The CDR3 extends over 13 amino acids. V was shortened by 4 bases and J by 2 bases, with 11 bases between the two germline ends. Worth noting for this clone: Its antigen is not known.

With 60 Vbeta and 13 Jbeta primers, the PCR was carried out. TCRdb's table, derived via immunoSEQ multiplex PCR, lists solely in-frame clones and lacks some. Of 100,000 to 150,000 clones in the sample, about a sixth were seen once. The rearrangement links TRBV29-1 to TRBJ1-1; D is unresolved. This TCR was sampled from a female donor in good health and CMV-seropositive. Sequencing input: PBMCs. The CDR3 region has the DNA TGCAGCGTTGGGCTGGTATTAAACACTGAAGCTTTCTTT. Translation gives CSVGLVLNTEAFF.